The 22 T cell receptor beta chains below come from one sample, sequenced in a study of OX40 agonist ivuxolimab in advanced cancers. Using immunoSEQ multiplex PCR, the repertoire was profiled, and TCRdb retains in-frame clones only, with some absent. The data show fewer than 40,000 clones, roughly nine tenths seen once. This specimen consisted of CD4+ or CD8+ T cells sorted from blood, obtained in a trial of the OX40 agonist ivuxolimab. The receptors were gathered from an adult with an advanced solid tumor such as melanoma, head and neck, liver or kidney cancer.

CDR3 sequence (DNA): TGTGCCAGCAGCTTAGCGGCGCGGCCAAACACCGGGGAGCTGTTTTTT. This translates into CASSLAARPNTGELFF. The gene calls are TRBV7-2 and TRBJ2-2; no definite D call. CDR1 and CDR2 from the germline V gene are SGHTA and FQGNSA. V lost 0 bases to trimming and J lost 2 bases, with 10 bases between them. This CDR3 spans 16 amino acids.

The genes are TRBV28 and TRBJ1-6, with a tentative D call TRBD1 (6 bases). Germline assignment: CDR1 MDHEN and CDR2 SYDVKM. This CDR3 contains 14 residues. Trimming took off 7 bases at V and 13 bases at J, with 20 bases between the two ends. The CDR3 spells CASTRRGPGRPLHF. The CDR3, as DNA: TGTGCCAGCACTCGACGGGGGCCGGGTCGGCCCCTCCACTTT.

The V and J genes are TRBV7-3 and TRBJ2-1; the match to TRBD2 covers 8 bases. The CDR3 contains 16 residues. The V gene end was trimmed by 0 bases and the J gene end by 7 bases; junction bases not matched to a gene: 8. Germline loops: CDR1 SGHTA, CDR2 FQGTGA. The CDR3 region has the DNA TGTGCCAGCAGCTTAACCGCCGGGACTAGAGGGAATGAGCAGTTCTTC. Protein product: CASSLTAGTRGNEQFF.

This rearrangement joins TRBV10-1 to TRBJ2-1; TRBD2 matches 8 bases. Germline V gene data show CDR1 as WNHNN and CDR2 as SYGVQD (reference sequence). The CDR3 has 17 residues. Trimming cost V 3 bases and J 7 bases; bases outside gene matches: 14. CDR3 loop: CASSEDRRTSPVNEQFF. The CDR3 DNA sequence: TGCGCCAGCAGTGAAGATCGAAGGACTAGCCCCGTAAATGAGCAGTTCTTC.

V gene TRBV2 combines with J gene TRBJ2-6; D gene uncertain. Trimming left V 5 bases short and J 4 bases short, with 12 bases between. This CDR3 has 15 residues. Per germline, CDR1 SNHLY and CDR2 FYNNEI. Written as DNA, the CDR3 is TGTGCCAGCAGTTTTATCCCGACCGGGGCCAACGTCCTGACTTTC. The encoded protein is CASSFIPTGANVLTF. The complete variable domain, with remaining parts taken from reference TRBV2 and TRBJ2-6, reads EPEVTQTPSHQVTQMGQEVILRCVPISNHLYFYWYRQILGQKVEFLVSFYNNEISEKSEIFDDQFSVERPDGSNFTLKIRSTKLEDSAMYFCASSFIPTGANVLTFGAGSRLTVL.

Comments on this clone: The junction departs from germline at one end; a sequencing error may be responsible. CDR3 region: CASREAGARSTDTQYF. CDR3 coding DNA: TGTGCCAGCAGGGAAGCGGGGGCCCGTAGCACAGATACGCAGTATTTT. The chain couples TRBV6-1 to TRBJ2-3, with 8 bases aligning to TRBD2. Germline lookup yields CDR1 MNHNS and CDR2 SASEGT. CDR3 length: 16 residues.

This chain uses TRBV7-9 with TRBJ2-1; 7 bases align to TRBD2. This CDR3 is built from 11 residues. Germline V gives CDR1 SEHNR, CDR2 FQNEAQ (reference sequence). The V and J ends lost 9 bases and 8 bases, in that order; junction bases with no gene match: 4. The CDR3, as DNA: TGTGCCAGTGGGAGGGGCTATGAGCAGTTCTTC. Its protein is CASGRGYEQFF.

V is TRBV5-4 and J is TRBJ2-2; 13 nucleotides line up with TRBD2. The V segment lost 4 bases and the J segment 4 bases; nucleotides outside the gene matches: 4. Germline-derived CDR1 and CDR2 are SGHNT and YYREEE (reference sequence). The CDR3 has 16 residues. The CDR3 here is CASSPRLAGGTGELFF. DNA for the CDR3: TGTGCCAGCAGCCCCCGACTAGCGGGAGGCACCGGGGAGCTGTTTTTT.

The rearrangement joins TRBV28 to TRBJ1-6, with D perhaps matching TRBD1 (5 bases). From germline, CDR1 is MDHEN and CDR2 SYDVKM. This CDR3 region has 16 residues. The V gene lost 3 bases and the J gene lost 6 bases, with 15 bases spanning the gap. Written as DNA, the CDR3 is TGTGCCAGCAGTTTGGTTGTGAACCAGGGTAATTCACCCCTCCACTTT. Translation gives CASSLVVNQGNSPLHF.

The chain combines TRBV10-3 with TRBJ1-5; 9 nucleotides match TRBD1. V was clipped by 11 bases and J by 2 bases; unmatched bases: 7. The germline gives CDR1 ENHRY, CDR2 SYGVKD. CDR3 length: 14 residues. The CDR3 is CAARDREGNQPQHF. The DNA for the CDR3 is TGTGCCGCCCGGGACAGGGAGGGCAATCAGCCCCAGCATTTT.

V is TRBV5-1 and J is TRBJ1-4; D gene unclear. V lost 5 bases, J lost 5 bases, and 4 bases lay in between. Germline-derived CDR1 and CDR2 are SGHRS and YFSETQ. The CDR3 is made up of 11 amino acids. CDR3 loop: CASRLNEKLFF. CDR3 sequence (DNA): TGCGCCAGCAGGTTAAATGAAAAACTGTTTTTT.

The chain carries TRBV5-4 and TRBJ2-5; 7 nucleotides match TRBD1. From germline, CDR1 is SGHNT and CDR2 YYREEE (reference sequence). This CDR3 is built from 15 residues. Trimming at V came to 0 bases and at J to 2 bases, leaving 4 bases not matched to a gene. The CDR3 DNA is TGTGCCAGCAGCTTGGAGGGCAGGGGGCAAGAGACCCAGTACTTC. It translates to CASSLEGRGQETQYF. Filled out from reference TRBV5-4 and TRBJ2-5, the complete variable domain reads ETGVTQSPTHLIKTRGQQVTLRCSSQSGHNTVSWYQQALGQGPQFIFQYYREEENGRGNFPPRFSGLQFPNYSSELNVNALELDDSALYLCASSLEGRGQETQYFGPGTRLLVL.

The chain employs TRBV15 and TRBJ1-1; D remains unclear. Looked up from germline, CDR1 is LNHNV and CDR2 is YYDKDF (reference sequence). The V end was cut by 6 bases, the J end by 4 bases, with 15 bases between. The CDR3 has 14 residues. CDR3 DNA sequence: TGTGCCACCAGGCCGGAGAGGGCGTCCACTGAAGCTTTCTTT. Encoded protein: CATRPERASTEAFF.

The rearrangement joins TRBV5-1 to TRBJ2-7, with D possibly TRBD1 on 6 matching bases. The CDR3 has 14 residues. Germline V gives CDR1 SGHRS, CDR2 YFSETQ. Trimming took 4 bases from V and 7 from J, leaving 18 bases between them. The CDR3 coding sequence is TGCGCCAGCAGCCAGGGACACGCGTTGGAGGAGCAGTACTTC. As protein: CASSQGHALEEQYF.

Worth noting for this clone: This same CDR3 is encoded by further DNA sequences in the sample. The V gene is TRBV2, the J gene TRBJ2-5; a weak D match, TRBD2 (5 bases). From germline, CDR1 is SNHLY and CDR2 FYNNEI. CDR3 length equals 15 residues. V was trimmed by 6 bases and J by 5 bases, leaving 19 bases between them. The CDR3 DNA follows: TGTGCCAGCAGCCCGTCCAGGACTCATGGGGAGACCCAGTACTTC. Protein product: CASSPSRTHGETQYF. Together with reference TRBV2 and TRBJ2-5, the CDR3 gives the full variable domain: EPEVTQTPSHQVTQMGQEVILRCVPISNHLYFYWYRQILGQKVEFLVSFYNNEISEKSEIFDDQFSVERPDGSNFTLKIRSTKLEDSAMYFCASSPSRTHGETQYFGPGTRLLVL.

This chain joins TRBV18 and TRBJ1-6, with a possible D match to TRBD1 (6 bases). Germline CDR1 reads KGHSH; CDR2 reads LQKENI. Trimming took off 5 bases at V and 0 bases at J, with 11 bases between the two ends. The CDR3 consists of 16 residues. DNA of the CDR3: TGTGCCAGCTCAGCGACAGGCAGCTCCTATAATTCACCCCTCCACTTT. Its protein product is CASSATGSSYNSPLHF.

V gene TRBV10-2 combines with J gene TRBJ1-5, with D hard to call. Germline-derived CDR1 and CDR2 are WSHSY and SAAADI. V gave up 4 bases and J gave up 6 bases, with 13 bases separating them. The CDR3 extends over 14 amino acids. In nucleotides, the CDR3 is TGCGCCAGCAGTGGGACGGGTTCCGGTCAGCCCCAGCATTTT. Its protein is CASSGTGSGQPQHF.

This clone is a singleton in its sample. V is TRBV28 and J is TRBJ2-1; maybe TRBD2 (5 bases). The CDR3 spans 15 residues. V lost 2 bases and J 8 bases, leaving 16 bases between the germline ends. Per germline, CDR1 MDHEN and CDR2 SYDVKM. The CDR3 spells CASSLSGVRTHEQFF. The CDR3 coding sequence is TGTGCCAGCAGTTTAAGTGGCGTACGGACTCATGAGCAGTTCTTC.

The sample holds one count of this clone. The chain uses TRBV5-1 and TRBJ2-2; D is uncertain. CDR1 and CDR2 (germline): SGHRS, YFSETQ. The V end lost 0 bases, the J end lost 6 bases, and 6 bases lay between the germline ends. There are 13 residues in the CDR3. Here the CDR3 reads CASSLEWAGELFF. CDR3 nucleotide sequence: TGCGCCAGCAGCTTGGAATGGGCCGGGGAGCTGTTTTTT.

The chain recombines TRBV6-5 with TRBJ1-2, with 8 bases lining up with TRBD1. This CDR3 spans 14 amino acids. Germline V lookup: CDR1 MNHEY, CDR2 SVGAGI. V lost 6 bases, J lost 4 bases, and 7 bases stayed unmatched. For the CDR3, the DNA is TGTGCCAGCAGCTTCGCCACAGGGGGCTATGGCTACACCTTC. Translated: CASSFATGGYGYTF.

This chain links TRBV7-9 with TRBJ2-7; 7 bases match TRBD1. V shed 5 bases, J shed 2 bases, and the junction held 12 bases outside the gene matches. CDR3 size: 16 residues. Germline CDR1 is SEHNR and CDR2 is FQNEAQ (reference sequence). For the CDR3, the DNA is TGTGCCAGCAGCCCCCCCCAGGGGGTGAGACCCTACGAGCAGTACTTC. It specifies CASSPPQGVRPYEQYF. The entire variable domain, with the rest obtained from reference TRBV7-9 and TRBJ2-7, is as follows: DTGVSQNPRHKITKRGQNVTFRCDPISEHNRLYWYRQTLGQGPEFLTYFQNEAQLEKSRLLSDRFSAERPKGSFSTLEIQRTEQGDSAMYLCASSPPQGVRPYEQYFGPGTRLTVT.

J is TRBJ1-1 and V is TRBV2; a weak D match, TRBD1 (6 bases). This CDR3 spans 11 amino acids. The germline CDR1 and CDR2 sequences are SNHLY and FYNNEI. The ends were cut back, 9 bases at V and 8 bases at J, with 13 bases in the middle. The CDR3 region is CARTRTGEAFF. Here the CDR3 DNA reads TGTGCCAGGACCAGAACAGGGGAAGCTTTCTTT. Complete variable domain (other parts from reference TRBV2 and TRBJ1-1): EPEVTQTPSHQVTQMGQEVILRCVPISNHLYFYWYRQILGQKVEFLVSFYNNEISEKSEIFDDQFSVERPDGSNFTLKIRSTKLEDSAMYFCARTRTGEAFFGQGTRLTVV.